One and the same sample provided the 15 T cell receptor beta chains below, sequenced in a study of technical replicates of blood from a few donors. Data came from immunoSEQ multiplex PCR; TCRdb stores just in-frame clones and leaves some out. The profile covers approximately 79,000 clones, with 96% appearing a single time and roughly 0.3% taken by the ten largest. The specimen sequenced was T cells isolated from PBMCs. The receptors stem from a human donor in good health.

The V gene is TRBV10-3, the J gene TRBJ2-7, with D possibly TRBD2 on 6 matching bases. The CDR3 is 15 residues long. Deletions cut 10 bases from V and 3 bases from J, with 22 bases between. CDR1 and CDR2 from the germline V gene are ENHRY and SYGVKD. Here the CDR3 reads CATSGSFPPDYEQYF. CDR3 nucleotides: TGTGCCACCTCCGGGAGTTTCCCTCCGGACTACGAGCAGTACTTC.

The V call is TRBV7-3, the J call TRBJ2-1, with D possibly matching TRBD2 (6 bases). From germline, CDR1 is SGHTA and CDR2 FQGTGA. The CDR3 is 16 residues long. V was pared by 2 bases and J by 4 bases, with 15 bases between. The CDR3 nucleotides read TGTGCCAGCAGCTTATCTCCCAGCGGGCTATACAATGAGCAGTTCTTC. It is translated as CASSLSPSGLYNEQFF. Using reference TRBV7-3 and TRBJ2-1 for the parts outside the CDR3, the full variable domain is GAGVSQTPSNKVTEKGKYVELRCDPISGHTALYWYRQSLGQGPEFLIYFQGTGAADDSGLPNDRFFAVRPEGSVSTLKIQRTERGDSAVYLCASSLSPSGLYNEQFFGPGTRLTVL.

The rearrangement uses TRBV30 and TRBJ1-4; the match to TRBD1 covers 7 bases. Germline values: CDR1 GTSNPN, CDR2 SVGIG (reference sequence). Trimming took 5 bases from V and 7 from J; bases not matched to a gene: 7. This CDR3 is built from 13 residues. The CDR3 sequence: CAWSRRGAEKLFF. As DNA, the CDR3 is TGTGCCTGGTCTCGCAGGGGGGCTGAAAAACTGTTTTTT. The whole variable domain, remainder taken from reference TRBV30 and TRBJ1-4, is SQTIHQWPATLVQPVGSPLSLECTVEGTSNPNLYWYRQAAGRGLQLLFYSVGIGQISSEVPQNLSASRPQDRQFILSSKKLLLSDSGFYLCAWSRRGAEKLFFGSGTQLSVL.

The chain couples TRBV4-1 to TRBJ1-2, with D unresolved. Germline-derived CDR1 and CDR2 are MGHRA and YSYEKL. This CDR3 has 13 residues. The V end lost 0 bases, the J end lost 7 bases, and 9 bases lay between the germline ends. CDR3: CASSQEGGVGYTF. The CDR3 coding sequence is TGCGCCAGCAGCCAAGAAGGCGGGGTTGGCTACACCTTC.

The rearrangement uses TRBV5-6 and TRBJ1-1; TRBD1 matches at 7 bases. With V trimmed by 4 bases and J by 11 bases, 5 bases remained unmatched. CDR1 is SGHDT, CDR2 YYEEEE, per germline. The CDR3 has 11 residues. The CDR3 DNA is TGTGCCAGCAGCACTAGGGACAGTGCTTTCTTT. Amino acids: CASSTRDSAFF.

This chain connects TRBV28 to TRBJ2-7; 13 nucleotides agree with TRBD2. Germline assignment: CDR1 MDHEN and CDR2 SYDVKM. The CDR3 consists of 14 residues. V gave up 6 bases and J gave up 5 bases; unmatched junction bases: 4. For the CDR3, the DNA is TGTGCCAGCAGAGGGACTAGCGGGATCCACGAGCAGTACTTC. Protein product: CASRGTSGIHEQYF.

The CDR3 sequence is CASSLKTGGTIDEQYF. CDR3 sequence (DNA): TGTGCCAGCAGCCTAAAGACAGGGGGGACTATAGACGAGCAGTACTTC. The chain employs TRBV5-4 and TRBJ2-7; the match to TRBD1 covers 9 bases. The CDR3 covers 16 residues. The V gene's germline CDR1 is SGHNT and CDR2 YYREEE (reference sequence). The junction had 13 bases not matched to a gene; V was cut back by 4 bases and J by 5 bases.

The CDR3 sequence: CASSPLTGLNQPQHF. Written as DNA, the CDR3 is TGTGCCAGCAGTCCACTGACAGGGCTGAATCAGCCCCAGCATTTT. J is TRBJ1-5 and V is TRBV27; 7 nucleotides line up with TRBD1. Trimming at V came to 5 bases and at J to 4 bases, leaving 8 bases not matched to a gene. The CDR3 is 15 amino acids. Germline loops: CDR1 MNHEY, CDR2 SMNVEV (reference sequence).

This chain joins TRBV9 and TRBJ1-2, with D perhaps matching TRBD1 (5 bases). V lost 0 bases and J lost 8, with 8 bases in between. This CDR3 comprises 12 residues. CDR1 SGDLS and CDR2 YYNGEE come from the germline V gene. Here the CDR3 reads CASSVAGGGYTF. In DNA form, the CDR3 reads TGTGCCAGCAGCGTAGCTGGGGGGGGCTACACCTTC.

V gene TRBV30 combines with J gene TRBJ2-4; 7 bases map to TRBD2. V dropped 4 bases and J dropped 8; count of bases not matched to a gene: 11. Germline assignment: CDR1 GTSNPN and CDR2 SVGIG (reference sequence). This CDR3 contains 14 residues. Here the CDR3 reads CAWTPRLATHIQYF. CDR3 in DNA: TGTGCCTGGACTCCGCGACTAGCTACACACATTCAGTACTTC.

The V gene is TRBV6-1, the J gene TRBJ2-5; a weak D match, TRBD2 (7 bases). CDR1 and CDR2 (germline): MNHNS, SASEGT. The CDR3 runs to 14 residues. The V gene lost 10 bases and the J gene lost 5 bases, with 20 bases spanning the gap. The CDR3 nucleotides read TGTGCCATCAGAGCCGGGGGGCGCGGGGAGACCCAGTACTTC. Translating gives CAIRAGGRGETQYF.

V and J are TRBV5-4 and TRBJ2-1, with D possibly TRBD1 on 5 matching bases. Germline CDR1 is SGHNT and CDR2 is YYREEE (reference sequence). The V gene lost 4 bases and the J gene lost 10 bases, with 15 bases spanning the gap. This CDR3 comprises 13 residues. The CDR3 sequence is CASSTTVPREQFF. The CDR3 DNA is TGTGCCAGCAGCACGACAGTTCCAAGAGAGCAGTTCTTC.

CDR3 loop: CASREIGDFAEAFF. CDR3 DNA sequence: TGTGCCAGCAGGGAGATAGGGGATTTCGCTGAAGCTTTCTTT. The rearrangement uses TRBV6-5 and TRBJ1-1; possible D gene TRBD1, 5 bases. Germline V gene sequence: CDR1 MNHEY, CDR2 SVGAGI. Between the trimmed V and J ends, which lost 6 bases and 6 bases, there was a span of 17 bases. The CDR3 runs to 14 residues.

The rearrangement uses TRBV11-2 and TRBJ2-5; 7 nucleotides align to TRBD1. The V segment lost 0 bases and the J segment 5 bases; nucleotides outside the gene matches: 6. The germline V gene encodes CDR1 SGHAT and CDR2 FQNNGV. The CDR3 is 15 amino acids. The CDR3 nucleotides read TGTGCCAGCAGCTTAGATCTAACAGGGGCCGAGACCCAGTACTTC. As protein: CASSLDLTGAETQYF.

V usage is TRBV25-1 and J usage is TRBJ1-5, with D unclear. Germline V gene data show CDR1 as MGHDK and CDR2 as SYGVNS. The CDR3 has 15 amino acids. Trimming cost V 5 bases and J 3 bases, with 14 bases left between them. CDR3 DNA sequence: TGTGCCAGCAGTCTTCACGGGGTTCCCAATCAGCCCCAGCATTTT. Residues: CASSLHGVPNQPQHF.